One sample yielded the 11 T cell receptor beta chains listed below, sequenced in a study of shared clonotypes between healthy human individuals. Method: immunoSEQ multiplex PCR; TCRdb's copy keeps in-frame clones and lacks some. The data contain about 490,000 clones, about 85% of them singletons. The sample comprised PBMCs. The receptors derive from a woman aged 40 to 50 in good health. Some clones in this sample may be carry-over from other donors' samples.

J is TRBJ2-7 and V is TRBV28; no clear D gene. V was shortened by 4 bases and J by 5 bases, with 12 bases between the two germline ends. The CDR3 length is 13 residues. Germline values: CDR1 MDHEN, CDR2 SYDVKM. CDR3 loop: CASSSPPSHEQYF. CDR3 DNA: TGTGCCAGCAGTTCCCCCCCCTCTCACGAGCAGTACTTC. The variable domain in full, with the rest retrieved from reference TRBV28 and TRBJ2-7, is DVKVTQSSRYLVKRTGEKVFLECVQDMDHENMFWYRQDPGLGLRLIYFSYDVKMKEKGDIPEGYSVSREKKERFSLILESASTNQTSMYLCASSSPPSHEQYFGPGTRLTVT.

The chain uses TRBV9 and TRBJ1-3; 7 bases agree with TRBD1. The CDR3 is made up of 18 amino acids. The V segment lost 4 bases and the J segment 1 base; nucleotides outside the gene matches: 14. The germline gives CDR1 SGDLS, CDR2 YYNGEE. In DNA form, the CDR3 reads TGTGCCAGCAGCCCCAGGACAGGATTAAGTTGGTCTGGAAACACCATATATTTT. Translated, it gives CASSPRTGLSWSGNTIYF.

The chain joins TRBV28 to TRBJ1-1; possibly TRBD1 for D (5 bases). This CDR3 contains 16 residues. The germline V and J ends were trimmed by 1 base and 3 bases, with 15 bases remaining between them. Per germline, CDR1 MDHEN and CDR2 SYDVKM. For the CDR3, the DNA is TGTGCCAGCAGTTTATCGGGGGTGGGTATCGACACTGAAGCTTTCTTT. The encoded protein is CASSLSGVGIDTEAFF.

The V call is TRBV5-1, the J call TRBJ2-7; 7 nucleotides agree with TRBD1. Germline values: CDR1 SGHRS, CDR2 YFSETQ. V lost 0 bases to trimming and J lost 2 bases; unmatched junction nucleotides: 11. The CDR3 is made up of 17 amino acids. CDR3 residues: CASSLGIGDSTTYEQYF. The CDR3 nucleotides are TGCGCCAGCAGCTTGGGAATTGGGGACAGCACTACCTACGAGCAGTACTTC.

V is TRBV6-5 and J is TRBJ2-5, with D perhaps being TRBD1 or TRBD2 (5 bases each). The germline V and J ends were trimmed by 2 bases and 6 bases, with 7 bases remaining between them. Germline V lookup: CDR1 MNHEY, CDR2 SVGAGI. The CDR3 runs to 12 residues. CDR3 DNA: TGTGCCAGCAGTTACGAGGGGAAGACCCAGTACTTC. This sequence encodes CASSYEGKTQYF.

In DNA, the CDR3 is TGTGCCAGCAGCGTAGGAACAGACAATTCACCCCTCCACTTT. Translation gives CASSVGTDNSPLHF. The genes are TRBV9 and TRBJ1-6, with no clear D. This CDR3 has 14 amino acids. V was shortened by 0 bases and J by 7 bases, with 8 bases between the two germline ends. Germline V CDR1 and CDR2: SGDLS, YYNGEE.

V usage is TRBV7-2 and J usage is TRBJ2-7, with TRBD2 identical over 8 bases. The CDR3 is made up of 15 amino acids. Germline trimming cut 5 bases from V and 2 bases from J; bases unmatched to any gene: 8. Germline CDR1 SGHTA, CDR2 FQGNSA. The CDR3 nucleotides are TGTGCCAGCAGCCAATTTTCCGGGGGGGCCTACGAGCAGTACTTC. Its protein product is CASSQFSGGAYEQYF.

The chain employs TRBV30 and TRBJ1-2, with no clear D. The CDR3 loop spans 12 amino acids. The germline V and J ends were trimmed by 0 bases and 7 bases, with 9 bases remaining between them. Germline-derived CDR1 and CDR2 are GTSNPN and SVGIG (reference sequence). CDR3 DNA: TGTGCCTGGAGTGTCGGCAGTCCTGGCTACACCTTC. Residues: CAWSVGSPGYTF.

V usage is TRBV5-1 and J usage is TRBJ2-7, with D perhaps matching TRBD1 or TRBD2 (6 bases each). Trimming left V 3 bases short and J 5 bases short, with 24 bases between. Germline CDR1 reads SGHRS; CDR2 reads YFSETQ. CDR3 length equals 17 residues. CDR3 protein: CASSYPPRGGGADEQYF. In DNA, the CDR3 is TGCGCCAGCAGCTACCCCCCCCGAGGAGGGGGAGCGGACGAGCAGTACTTC. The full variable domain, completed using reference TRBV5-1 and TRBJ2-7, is KAGVTQTPRYLIKTRGQQVTLSCSPISGHRSVSWYQQTPGQGLQFLFEYFSETQRNKGNFPGRFSGRQFSNSRSEMNVSTLELGDSALYLCASSYPPRGGGADEQYFGPGTRLTVT.

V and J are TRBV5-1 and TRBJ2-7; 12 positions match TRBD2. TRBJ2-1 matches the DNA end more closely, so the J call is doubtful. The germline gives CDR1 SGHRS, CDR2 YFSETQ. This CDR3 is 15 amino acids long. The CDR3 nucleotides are TGCGCCAGCAGCTTACGACTAGCGGGAGACAATGAGCAGTTCTTC. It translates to CASSLRLAGDNEQFF.

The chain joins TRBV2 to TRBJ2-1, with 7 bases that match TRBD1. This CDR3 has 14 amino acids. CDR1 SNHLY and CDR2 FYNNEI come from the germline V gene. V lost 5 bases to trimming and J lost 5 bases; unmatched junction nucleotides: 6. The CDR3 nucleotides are TGTGCCAGCAGTTCACAGGGGTCGGACAATGAGCAGTTCTTC. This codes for CASSSQGSDNEQFF. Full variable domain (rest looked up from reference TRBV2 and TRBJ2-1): EPEVTQTPSHQVTQMGQEVILRCVPISNHLYFYWYRQILGQKVEFLVSFYNNEISEKSEIFDDQFSVERPDGSNFTLKIRSTKLEDSAMYFCASSSQGSDNEQFFGPGTRLTVL.